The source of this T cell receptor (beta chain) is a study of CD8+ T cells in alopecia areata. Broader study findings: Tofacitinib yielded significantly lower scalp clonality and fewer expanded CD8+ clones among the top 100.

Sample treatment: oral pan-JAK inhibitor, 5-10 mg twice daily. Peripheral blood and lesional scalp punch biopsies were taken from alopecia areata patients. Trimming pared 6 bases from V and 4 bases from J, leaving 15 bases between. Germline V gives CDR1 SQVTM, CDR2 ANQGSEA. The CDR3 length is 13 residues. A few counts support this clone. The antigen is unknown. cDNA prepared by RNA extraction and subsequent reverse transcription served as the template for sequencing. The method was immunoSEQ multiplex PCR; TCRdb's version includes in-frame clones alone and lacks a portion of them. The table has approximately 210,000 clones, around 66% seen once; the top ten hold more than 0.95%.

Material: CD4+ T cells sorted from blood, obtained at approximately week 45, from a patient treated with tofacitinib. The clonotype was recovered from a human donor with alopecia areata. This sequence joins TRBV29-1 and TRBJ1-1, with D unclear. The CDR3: CSVAPNRLTEAFF. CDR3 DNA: TGCAGCGTAGCCCCCAACAGACTCACTGAAGCTTTCTTT. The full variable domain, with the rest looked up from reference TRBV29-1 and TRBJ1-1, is SAVISQKPSRDICQRGTSLTIQCQVDSQVTMMFWYRQQPGQSLTLIATANQGSEATYESGFVIDKFPISRPNLTFSTLTVSNMSPEDSSIYLCSVAPNRLTEAFFGQGTRLTVV.